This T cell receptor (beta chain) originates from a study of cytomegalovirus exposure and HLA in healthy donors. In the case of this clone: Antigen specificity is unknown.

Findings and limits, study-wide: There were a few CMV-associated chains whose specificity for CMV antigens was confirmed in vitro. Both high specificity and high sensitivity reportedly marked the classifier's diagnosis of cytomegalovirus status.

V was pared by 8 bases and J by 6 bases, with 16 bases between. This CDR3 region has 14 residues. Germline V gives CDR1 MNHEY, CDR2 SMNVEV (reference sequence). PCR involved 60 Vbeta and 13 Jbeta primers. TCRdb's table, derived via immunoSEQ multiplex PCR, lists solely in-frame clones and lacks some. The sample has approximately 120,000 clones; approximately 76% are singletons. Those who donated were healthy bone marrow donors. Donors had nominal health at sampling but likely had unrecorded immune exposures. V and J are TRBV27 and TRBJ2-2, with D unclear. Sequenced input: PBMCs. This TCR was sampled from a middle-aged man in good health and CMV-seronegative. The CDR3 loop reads CASGPSEDPGELFF. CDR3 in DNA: TGTGCCAGCGGTCCCTCAGAGGATCCCGGGGAGCTGTTTTTT.